What follows describes a single TCR beta chain. These data are taken from a study of PD-L1 blockade in urothelial cancer. As for time point: pretreatment peripheral blood. Repertoires were generated with immunoSEQ multiplex PCR, while TCRdb's copy carries only in-frame clones and drops some. Here the sample spans roughly 51,000 clones, 86% being singletons. This CDR3 comprises 14 residues. Trimming removed 2 bases from V and 1 base from J, with 9 bases in between. Germline-derived CDR1 and CDR2 are SGDLS and YYNGEE. The chain employs TRBV9 and TRBJ2-5; tentatively, D is TRBD2 (6 bases). The specimen comprised PBMCs, sampled around atezolizumab (anti-PD-L1) treatment. The sequence came from a man in his 60s with urothelial cancer. The CDR3 here is CASSVYGSQETQYF. The CDR3, as DNA: TGTGCCAGCAGCGTCTACGGGAGCCAAGAGACCCAGTACTTC.